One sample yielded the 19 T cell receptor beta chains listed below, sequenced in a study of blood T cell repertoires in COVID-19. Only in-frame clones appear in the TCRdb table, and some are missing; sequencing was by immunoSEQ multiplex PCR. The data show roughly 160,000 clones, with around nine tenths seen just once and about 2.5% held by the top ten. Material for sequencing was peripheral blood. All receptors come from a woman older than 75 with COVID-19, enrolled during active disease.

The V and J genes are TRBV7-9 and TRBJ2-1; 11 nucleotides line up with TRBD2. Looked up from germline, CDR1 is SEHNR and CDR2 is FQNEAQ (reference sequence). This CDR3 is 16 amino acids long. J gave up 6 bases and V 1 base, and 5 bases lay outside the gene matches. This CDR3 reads CASSLGAGLAANEQFF. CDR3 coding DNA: TGTGCCAGCAGCTTAGGAGCGGGACTAGCGGCCAATGAGCAGTTCTTC. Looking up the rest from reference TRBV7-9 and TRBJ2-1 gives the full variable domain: DTGVSQNPRHKITKRGQNVTFRCDPISEHNRLYWYRQTLGQGPEFLTYFQNEAQLEKSRLLSDRFSAERPKGSFSTLEIQRTEQGDSAMYLCASSLGAGLAANEQFFGPGTRLTVL.

CDR3 DNA: TGTGCCAGCAGCCTGGACAGGAGCTCTGGAAACACCATATATTTT. Translated: CASSLDRSSGNTIYF. V gene TRBV7-2 combines with J gene TRBJ1-3, with 7 nucleotides matching TRBD1. The CDR3 loop spans 15 amino acids. Germline V gene lookup returns CDR1 SGHTA and CDR2 FQGNSA. The V gene end was trimmed by 5 bases and the J gene end by 0 bases; junction bases not matched to a gene: 4.

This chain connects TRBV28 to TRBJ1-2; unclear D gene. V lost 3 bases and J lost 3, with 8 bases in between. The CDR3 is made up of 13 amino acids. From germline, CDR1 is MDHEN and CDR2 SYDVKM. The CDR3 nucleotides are TGTGCCAGCAGTTTGTTACGAGACTATGGCTACACCTTC. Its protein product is CASSLLRDYGYTF.

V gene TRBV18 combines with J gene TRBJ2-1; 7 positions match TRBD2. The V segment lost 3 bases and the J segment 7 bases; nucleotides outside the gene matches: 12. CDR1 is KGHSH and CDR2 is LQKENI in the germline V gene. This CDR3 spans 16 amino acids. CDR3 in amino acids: CASSPTSSLSGNEQFF. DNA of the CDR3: TGTGCCAGCTCACCGACTAGCTCCCTCTCTGGGAATGAGCAGTTCTTC.

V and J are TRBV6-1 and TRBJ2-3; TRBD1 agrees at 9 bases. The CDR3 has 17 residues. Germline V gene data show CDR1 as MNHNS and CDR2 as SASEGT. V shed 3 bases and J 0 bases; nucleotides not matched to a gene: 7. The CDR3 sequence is CASSEGTGLLSTDTQYF. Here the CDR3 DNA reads TGTGCCAGCAGTGAGGGGACAGGGTTGCTTAGCACAGATACGCAGTATTTT.

The CDR3 DNA follows: TGTGCCAGCAGCGTAGGTGGGTTAGCGGGATTCACAGATACGCAGTATTTT. This encodes CASSVGGLAGFTDTQYF. This chain links TRBV9 with TRBJ2-3, with TRBD2 identical over 8 bases. V trimming: 0 bases; J trimming: 2 bases; junction bases outside the gene matches: 8. The CDR3 covers 17 residues. Germline CDR1 is SGDLS and CDR2 is YYNGEE.

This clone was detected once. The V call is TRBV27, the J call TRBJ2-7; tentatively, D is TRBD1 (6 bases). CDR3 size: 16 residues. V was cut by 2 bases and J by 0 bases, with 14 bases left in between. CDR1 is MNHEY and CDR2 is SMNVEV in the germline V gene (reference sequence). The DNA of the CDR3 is TGTGCCAGCAGTTTAATGGGAAGGGGGAGCTCCTACGAGCAGTACTTC. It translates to CASSLMGRGSSYEQYF.

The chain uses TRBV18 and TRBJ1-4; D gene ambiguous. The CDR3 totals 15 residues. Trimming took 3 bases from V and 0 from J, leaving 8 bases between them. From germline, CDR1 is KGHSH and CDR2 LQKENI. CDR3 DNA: TGTGCCAGCTCACCCGAGTTTGCAACTAATGAAAAACTGTTTTTT. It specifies CASSPEFATNEKLFF.

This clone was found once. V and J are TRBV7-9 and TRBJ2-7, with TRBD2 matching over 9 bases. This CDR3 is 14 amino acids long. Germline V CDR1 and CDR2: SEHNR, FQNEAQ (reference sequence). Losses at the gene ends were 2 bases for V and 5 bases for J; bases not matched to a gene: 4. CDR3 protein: CASSLTSGSHEQYF. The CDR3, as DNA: TGTGCCAGCAGCTTAACTAGCGGGTCACACGAGCAGTACTTC.

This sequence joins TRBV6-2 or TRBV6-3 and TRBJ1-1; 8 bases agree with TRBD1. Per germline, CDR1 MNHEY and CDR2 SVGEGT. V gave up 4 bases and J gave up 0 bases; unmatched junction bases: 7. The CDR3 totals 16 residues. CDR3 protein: CASSWGQELMNTEAFF. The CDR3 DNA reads TGTGCCAGCAGTTGGGGACAGGAACTCATGAACACTGAAGCTTTCTTT.

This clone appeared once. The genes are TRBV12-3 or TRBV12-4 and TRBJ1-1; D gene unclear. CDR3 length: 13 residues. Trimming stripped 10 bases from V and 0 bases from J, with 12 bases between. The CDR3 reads CATRGYLNTEAFF. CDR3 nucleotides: TGTGCCACCCGAGGGTACCTGAACACTGAAGCTTTCTTT.

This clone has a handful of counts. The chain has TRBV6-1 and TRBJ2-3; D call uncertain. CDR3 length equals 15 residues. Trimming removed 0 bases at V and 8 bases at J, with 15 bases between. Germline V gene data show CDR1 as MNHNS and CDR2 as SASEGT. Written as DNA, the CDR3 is TGTGCCAGCAGTGAAGCCGCCCTCAGCGCGGCTACGCAGTATTTT. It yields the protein CASSEAALSAATQYF.

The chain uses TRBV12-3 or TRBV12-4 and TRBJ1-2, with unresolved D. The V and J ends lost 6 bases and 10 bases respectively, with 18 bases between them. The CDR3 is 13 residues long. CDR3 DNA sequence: TGTGCCAGCAGGGTTTCCGGCGGCCTTAACTACACCTTC. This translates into CASRVSGGLNYTF.

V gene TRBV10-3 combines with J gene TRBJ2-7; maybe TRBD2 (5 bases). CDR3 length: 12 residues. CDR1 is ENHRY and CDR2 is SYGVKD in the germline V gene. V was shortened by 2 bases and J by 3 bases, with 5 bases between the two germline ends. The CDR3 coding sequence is TGTGCCATCAGTGAGGAGGGCTACGAGCAGTACTTC. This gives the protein CAISEEGYEQYF.

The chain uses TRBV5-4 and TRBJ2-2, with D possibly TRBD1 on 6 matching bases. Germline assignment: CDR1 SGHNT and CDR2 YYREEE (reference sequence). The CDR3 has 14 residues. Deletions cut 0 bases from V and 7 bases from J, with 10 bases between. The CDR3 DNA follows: TGTGCCAGCAGCTTGGTGGGGGCGAGCGGGGAGCTGTTTTTT. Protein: CASSLVGASGELFF. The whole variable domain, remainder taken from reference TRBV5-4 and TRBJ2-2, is ETGVTQSPTHLIKTRGQQVTLRCSSQSGHNTVSWYQQALGQGPQFIFQYYREEENGRGNFPPRFSGLQFPNYSSELNVNALELDDSALYLCASSLVGASGELFFGEGSRLTVL.

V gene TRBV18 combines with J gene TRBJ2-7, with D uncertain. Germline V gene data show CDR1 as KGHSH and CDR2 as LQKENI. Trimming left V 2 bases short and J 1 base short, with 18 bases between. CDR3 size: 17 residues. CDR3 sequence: CASSPGLLLSSSYEQYF. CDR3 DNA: TGTGCCAGCTCACCAGGCCTCTTGCTCTCTTCTTCCTACGAGCAGTACTTC.

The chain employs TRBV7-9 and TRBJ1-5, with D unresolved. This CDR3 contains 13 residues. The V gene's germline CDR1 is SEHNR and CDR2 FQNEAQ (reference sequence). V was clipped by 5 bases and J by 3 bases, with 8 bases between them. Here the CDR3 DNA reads TGTGCCAGCAGCCCAGATCTCAATCAGCCCCAGCATTTT. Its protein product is CASSPDLNQPQHF.

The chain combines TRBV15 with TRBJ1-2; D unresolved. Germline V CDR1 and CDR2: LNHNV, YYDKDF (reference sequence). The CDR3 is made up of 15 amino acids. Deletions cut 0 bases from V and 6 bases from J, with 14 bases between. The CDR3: CATSREQPTRDGYTF. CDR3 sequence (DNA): TGTGCCACCAGCAGAGAACAACCGACTCGGGATGGCTACACCTTC. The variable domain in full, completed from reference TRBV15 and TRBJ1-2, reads DAMVIQNPRYQVTQFGKPVTLSCSQTLNHNVMYWYQQKSSQAPKLLFHYYDKDFNNEADTPDNFQSRRPNTSFCFLDIRSPGLGDTAMYLCATSREQPTRDGYTFGSGTRLTVV.

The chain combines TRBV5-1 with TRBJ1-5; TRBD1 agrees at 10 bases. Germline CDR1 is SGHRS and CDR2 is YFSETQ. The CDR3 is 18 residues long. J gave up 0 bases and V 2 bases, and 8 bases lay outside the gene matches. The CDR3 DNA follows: TGCGCCAGCAGCTTTGGCCCGGGACAGGGGTATAGCAATCAGCCCCAGCATTTT. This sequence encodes CASSFGPGQGYSNQPQHF.